One and the same sample provided the 15 T cell receptor beta chains below, sequenced in a study of shared T cell receptors in the human thymus. Only in-frame clones appear in the TCRdb table, and some are missing; sequencing was by immunoSEQ multiplex PCR. The data show approximately 760,000 clones, roughly 88% seen once. The data were also submitted as part of a second study, on human thymus T cells.

The sequenced sample was thymocytes. All receptors derive from a girl under three years old with a congenital heart defect.

The chain employs TRBV4-3 and TRBJ2-3; 7 bases fit TRBD2. The CDR3 extends over 15 amino acids. Germline-derived CDR1 and CDR2 are LGHNA and YSLEER. The V segment lost 1 base and the J segment 3 bases; nucleotides outside the gene matches: 4. The CDR3, as DNA: TGCGCCAGCAGCCAAGCGGGGGGAGGGACAGATACGCAGTATTTT. Protein product: CASSQAGGGTDTQYF.

V is TRBV10-3 and J is TRBJ2-7; 8 bases agree with TRBD2. V shed 0 bases and J 5 bases; nucleotides not matched to a gene: 9. This CDR3 has 16 residues. In germline, CDR1 is ENHRY, CDR2 SYGVKD. In DNA, the CDR3 is TGTGCCATCAGTGAGTCGATTAAGCGGGGGCGGGACGAGCAGTACTTC. It specifies CAISESIKRGRDEQYF.

The V call is TRBV10-1, the J call TRBJ2-7; no definite D call. This CDR3 spans 14 amino acids. V dropped 2 bases and J dropped 1 base, with 9 bases sitting between them. The germline gives CDR1 WNHNN, CDR2 SYGVQD (reference sequence). CDR3 coding DNA: TGCGCCAGCAGTGAGGGCCCAGGTTCCTACGAGCAGTACTTC. Its protein is CASSEGPGSYEQYF.

V usage is TRBV5-1 and J usage is TRBJ2-2; tentative D call: TRBD1 (7 bases). This CDR3 contains 17 residues. The germline gives CDR1 SGHRS, CDR2 YFSETQ. V was shortened by 5 bases and J by 0 bases, with 17 bases between the two germline ends. The CDR3 protein is CASRPRPRGANTGELFF. In nucleotides, the CDR3 is TGCGCCAGCAGGCCCCGGCCCAGGGGGGCGAACACCGGGGAGCTGTTTTTT.

The chain recombines TRBV9 with TRBJ2-3; D call uncertain. The V end was cut by 0 bases, the J end by 6 bases, with 8 bases between. Germline lookup yields CDR1 SGDLS and CDR2 YYNGEE. CDR3 size: 13 residues. CDR3 nucleotide sequence: TGTGCCAGCAGCGTAGCTTATTCGGATACGCAGTATTTT. As protein: CASSVAYSDTQYF.

As regards this clone: This sample includes further DNA sequences coding for the same CDR3. The CDR3 DNA sequence: TGCAGCGTCGACGACGGGAGGTACTATGGCTACACCTTC. Its translation: CSVDDGRYYGYTF. The chain uses TRBV29-1 and TRBJ1-2; D is unclear. Trimming removed 6 bases at V and 3 bases at J, with 14 bases between. The CDR3 totals 13 residues. Germline CDR1 is SQVTM and CDR2 is ANQGSEA.

CDR3 in DNA: TGTGCCAGCAGTGAAACGCGACTAGCGGGGGTCAGCTCCTACGAGCAGTACTTC. Protein: CASSETRLAGVSSYEQYF. The chain combines TRBV25-1 with TRBJ2-7; 12 bases line up with TRBD2. From germline, CDR1 is MGHDK and CDR2 SYGVNS. V trimming: 2 bases; J trimming: 0 bases; junction bases outside the gene matches: 8. This CDR3 spans 18 amino acids.

This sequence joins TRBV10-3 and TRBJ1-3; possibly TRBD1 for D (6 bases). This CDR3 has 13 amino acids. The V and J ends lost 10 bases and 2 bases respectively, with 12 bases between them. Per germline, CDR1 ENHRY and CDR2 SYGVKD. The CDR3 is CARQETPGNTIYF. The CDR3 coding sequence is TGTGCCAGACAGGAGACCCCTGGAAACACCATATATTTT.

The chain is built from TRBV30 and TRBJ2-7, with D possibly TRBD2 on 6 matching bases. This CDR3 is built from 19 residues. CDR1 is GTSNPN, CDR2 SVGIG, per germline (reference sequence). V lost 2 bases and J 3 bases, leaving 29 bases between the germline ends. This chain's CDR3 is CAWSQGGWIPGLVLYEQYF. For the CDR3, the DNA is TGTGCCTGGAGTCAAGGCGGCTGGATTCCGGGACTGGTACTCTACGAGCAGTACTTC.

The chain links TRBV4-2 to TRBJ2-1; TRBD2 matches at 16 bases. J lost 9 bases, V lost 0 bases, and 8 bases had no gene match. The CDR3 length is 18 residues. Germline V gives CDR1 LGHNA, CDR2 YNFKEQ. The CDR3 region is CASSQDDRGTSGGVEQFF. CDR3 DNA: TGTGCCAGCAGCCAAGATGATCGGGGGACTAGCGGGGGGGTTGAGCAGTTCTTC.

This clone was seen a single time. The rearrangement uses TRBV7-8 and TRBJ1-2; D perhaps matches TRBD1 (5 bases). The CDR3 spans 15 residues. Germline CDR1 and CDR2: SGHVS and FQNEAQ. Trimming cost V 4 bases and J 2 bases, with 14 bases left between them. CDR3 in amino acids: CASSSGAWSNYGYTF. The CDR3 nucleotides are TGTGCCAGCAGCTCTGGGGCGTGGAGCAACTATGGCTACACCTTC.

The chain has TRBV27 and TRBJ1-2; 12 nucleotides agree with TRBD1. Trimming removed 5 bases from V and 10 bases from J; junction bases left unmatched: 8. The CDR3 runs 14 residues. Looked up from germline, CDR1 is MNHEY and CDR2 is SMNVEV (reference sequence). This chain's CDR3 is CASSLGRDRGLYTF. The CDR3, as DNA: TGTGCCAGCAGTCTCGGGAGGGACAGGGGGCTCTACACCTTC.

The rearrangement joins TRBV30 to TRBJ2-7; TRBD2 is a possible D gene (7 bases). This CDR3 has 14 amino acids. Trimming pared 4 bases from V and 5 bases from J, leaving 18 bases between. Germline CDR1 reads GTSNPN; CDR2 reads SVGIG (reference sequence). The CDR3 protein is CAWIGGGPRNEQYF. CDR3 DNA sequence: TGTGCCTGGATAGGCGGGGGCCCCAGGAACGAGCAGTACTTC.

The rearrangement uses TRBV6-5 and TRBJ2-5; possibly TRBD2 for D (5 bases). CDR3 length equals 13 residues. Germline V gene data show CDR1 as MNHEY and CDR2 as SVGAGI. V was shortened by 4 bases and J by 2 bases, with 8 bases between the two germline ends. In DNA form, the CDR3 reads TGTGCCAGCAGTTGGTCGGGACAAGAGACCCAGTACTTC. The encoded protein is CASSWSGQETQYF.

The chain links TRBV9 to TRBJ2-7, with D perhaps TRBD1 (5 bases). The CDR3 contains 19 residues. V shed 0 bases and J shed 2 bases, with 24 bases lying between them. Germline V gene data show CDR1 as SGDLS and CDR2 as YYNGEE. This CDR3 is CASSVEKGLSLLTPYEQYF. CDR3 sequence (DNA): TGTGCCAGCAGCGTAGAGAAGGGGCTCTCCCTCCTTACCCCCTACGAGCAGTACTTC. The variable domain in full, with the rest retrieved from reference TRBV9 and TRBJ2-7, is DSGVTQTPKHLITATGQRVTLRCSPRSGDLSVYWYQQSLDQGLQFLIQYYNGEERAKGNILERFSAQQFPDLHSELNLSSLELGDSALYFCASSVEKGLSLLTPYEQYFGPGTRLTVT.